A selection of T cell receptor beta chains follows, all from one sample in a study of T cells in Graves' hyperthyroidism and ophthalmopathy. TCRdb itself ran the multiplex PCR reads through MiXCR, one entry per CDR3 protein. The repertoire holds fewer than 500,000 distinct CDR3 sequences, about 13% seen once, with more than 20% in the top ten. Sequencing was done on a sample of blood. Receptors were obtained from a man younger than 45 with Graves' hyperthyroidism that later progressed to Graves' ophthalmopathy. Each CDR3 is given with its conserved first and last residue. Each record gives: V gene, D gene, J gene, clone size, CDR3 length, CDR3 DNA, CDR3 protein. The D gene is left open where the match is weak. Clone sizes are given selectively: once, few, many, or a class where the clone is expanded.

TRBV12-3/TRBV12-4,TRBD1,TRBJ1-2,NA,15,TGTGCCAGCAGTCCTCGACAGGGAACGAACTATGGCCACACCTTC,CASSPRQGTNYGHTF
TRBV28,NA,TRBJ2-1,many,13,TGTGCCAGCAGTTTCGGTGGGGTAGGTGAGCAGTTCTTC,CASSFGGVGEQFF
TRBV2,NA,TRBJ1-5,NA,14,TGTGCCAGCAGTGGTTTTGGGGGCAATCAGCCCCAGCATTTT,CASSGFGGNQPQHF
TRBV6-1,TRBD1,TRBJ1-1,many,11,TGTGCCAGCACACAGGGGCCAGAAGCTTTCTTT,CASTQGPEAFF
TRBV28,TRBD1,TRBJ2-7,many,15,TGTGCCAGCAGTGATCCGGGACAGGGTCCCTACGAGCAGTACTTC,CASSDPGQGPYEQYF
TRBV12-3/TRBV12-4,NA,TRBJ2-4,many,15,TGTGCCAGCACCAGAACGGGACACCCAAAAAACATTCAGTACTTC,CASTRTGHPKNIQYF
TRBV27,NA,TRBJ2-5,NA,14,TGTGCCAGCAGTTTAAGGGGGGTCCAAGAGACCCAGTACTTC,CASSLRGVQETQYF
TRBV28,TRBD1,TRBJ1-2,many,13,TGTGCCAGCAGTTATACAGGGGTGGATGGCTACACCTTC,CASSYTGVDGYTF
TRBV3-1,NA,TRBJ2-1,many,12,TGTGCCAGCAGCCAGTACCAGCCTGAGCAGTTCTTC,CASSQYQPEQFF
TRBV20-1,TRBD1,TRBJ1-2,many,16,TGCAGTGCTAGAGATCGGGACAGGGGTGTATTCTATGGCTACACCTTC,CSARDRDRGVFYGYTF
TRBV2,NA,TRBJ2-1,NA,13,TGTGCCAGCAGTGTAGAACAGGGCAATGAGCAGTTCTTC,CASSVEQGNEQFF
TRBV6-5,TRBD2,TRBJ2-2,NA,20,TGTGCCAGCAGTTACGTTCGCACCGTAGTAGCGGGGGCGAACACCGGGGAGCTGTTTTTT,CASSYVRTVVAGANTGELFF
TRBV12-3/TRBV12-4,TRBD1,TRBJ1-5,NA,13,TGTGCCAGCAGTTTTGACAGGGAGCAGCCCCAGCATTTT,CASSFDREQPQHF
TRBV5-1,TRBD1,TRBJ2-3,many,15,TGCGCCAGCAGCTTGGTGGACAGGGTTGCAGATACGCAGTATTTT,CASSLVDRVADTQYF
TRBV28,NA,TRBJ2-1,many,14,TGTGCCAGCAGTTTCGGGGTAGGGGGAGATGAGCAGTTCTTC,CASSFGVGGDEQFF
TRBV11-2,NA,TRBJ2-7,NA,15,TGTGCCAGCAGCTTGGGCAGGGGCCACCGGGACGAGCAGTACTTC,CASSLGRGHRDEQYF
TRBV20-1,TRBD1,TRBJ2-5,many,15,TGCAGTGCTACAGCCAGGACAGGCTACCAAGAGACCCAGTACTTC,CSATARTGYQETQYF
TRBV6-1,TRBD2,TRBJ2-3,NA,16,TGTGCCAGCAGGATTCTAGCGGGGGGGCCGGCAGATACGCAGTATTTT,CASRILAGGPADTQYF